What follows describes a single TCR beta chain. Its matching antigen is unknown. These data are taken from a study of cytomegalovirus exposure and HLA in healthy donors. Study as a whole: According to later analysis, the same platform produced the roughly 120 validation and several hundred first-cohort repertoires.

With 0 bases removed from V and 4 bases from J, the gap between germline ends came to 9 bases. This CDR3 has 15 amino acids. Germline loops: CDR1 LGHNA, CDR2 YNFKEQ. The table came from immunoSEQ multiplex PCR; TCRdb's copy has only in-frame clones and leaves some out. This table holds some 350,000 clones, 75% to 90% found once. Study results and caveats: The listing of 160 or so TCR beta chains classed them as cytomegalovirus-associated. Cytomegalovirus status was reportedly diagnosed by the classifier with high specificity and sensitivity. The majority of TCR sequences were rare, yet some public TCRs appeared in many donors.

What was sequenced was PBMCs. This receptor was obtained from a woman aged 30 to 39 in good health and CMV-seropositive. V and J are TRBV4-2 and TRBJ2-2; no firm D call. CDR3 sequence reads: CASSQESSLTGELFF. DNA for the CDR3: TGTGCCAGCAGCCAAGAGTCCTCTCTCACCGGGGAGCTGTTTTTT.